This paragraph reports one T cell receptor beta chain. This record comes from a study of blood T cell repertoires in COVID-19. Generated by immunoSEQ multiplex PCR, the TCRdb table keeps only in-frame clones and is missing some. Among more than 150,000 clones listed, over 75% were seen once. Unmatched junction bases numbered 5, after V lost 2 bases and J lost 8 bases. Germline CDR1 WNHNN, CDR2 SYGVQD (reference sequence). The CDR3 covers 15 residues. The V call is TRBV10-1, the J call TRBJ2-1; 11 bases map to TRBD2. This sequence originates from a woman in her fifties or sixties who had recovered from COVID-19. The sequenced sample was PBMCs or T cells enriched from blood (not recorded which). The CDR3 here is CASSELAGGPDEQFF. The CDR3 nucleotides are TGCGCCAGCAGTGAGCTAGCGGGAGGACCGGATGAGCAGTTCTTC.